Listed below are T cell receptor beta chains from one sample, sequenced in a study of blood T cell repertoires in COVID-19. TCRdb's table, derived via immunoSEQ multiplex PCR, lists solely in-frame clones and lacks some. The sample holds 400,000 to 550,000 clones, about 85% seen once. Sequencing used PBMCs or T cells enriched from blood (not recorded which). These receptors were obtained from a woman under 30 with acute COVID-19. Each CDR3 is given with its conserved first and last residue. Each record gives: clone size, V gene, J gene, D gene, CDR3 DNA, CDR3 protein. A D gene is named only where the DNA matches it firmly. A clone size is listed for some rows: how often the clone was seen (once, few, many), or a class if it is expanded.

clone_size: NA; v_call: TRBV27; j_call: TRBJ2-1; d_call: NA; cdr3_nt: TGTGCCAGCAGTTTTCAACTCGGGACACCATACAATGAGCAGTTCTTC; cdr3_aa: CASSFQLGTPYNEQFF
clone_size: NA; v_call: TRBV12-5; j_call: TRBJ1-5; d_call: TRBD1; cdr3_nt: TGTGCTAGTGGTTTGATAATAGGGGGCGGTCAGCCCCAGCATTTT; cdr3_aa: CASGLIIGGGQPQHF
clone_size: NA; v_call: TRBV9; j_call: TRBJ1-1; d_call: NA; cdr3_nt: TGTGCCAGCAGCGGGGGGCCAATGAACACTGAAGCTTTCTTT; cdr3_aa: CASSGGPMNTEAFF
clone_size: NA; v_call: TRBV18; j_call: TRBJ2-2; d_call: NA; cdr3_nt: TGTGCCAGCTCACCACCTTTCTTCTTAAATACGGCGAACACCGGGGAGCTGTTTTTT; cdr3_aa: CASSPPFFLNTANTGELFF
clone_size: NA; v_call: TRBV11-2; j_call: TRBJ2-1; d_call: NA; cdr3_nt: TGTGCCAGCAGCTTGTCTATCTCTTACAATGAGCAGTTCTTC; cdr3_aa: CASSLSISYNEQFF
clone_size: once; v_call: TRBV6-2/TRBV6-3; j_call: TRBJ2-5; d_call: NA; cdr3_nt: TGTGCCAGCAGTTACTCGGTGGCGGCTCAAGAGACCCAGTACTTC; cdr3_aa: CASSYSVAAQETQYF
clone_size: NA; v_call: TRBV21-1; j_call: TRBJ2-7; d_call: NA; cdr3_nt: TGTGCCAGCAGCAAGTCAGGGCGCAGGGGATCCTACGAGCAGTACTTC; cdr3_aa: CASSKSGRRGSYEQYF
clone_size: NA; v_call: TRBV12-3/TRBV12-4; j_call: TRBJ1-1; d_call: TRBD1; cdr3_nt: TGTGCCAGCAGAACCCAGGGGGACACTGAAGCTTTCTTT; cdr3_aa: CASRTQGDTEAFF
clone_size: NA; v_call: TRBV10-2; j_call: TRBJ1-6; d_call: TRBD1; cdr3_nt: TGCGCCACTACCGACAACCGGGACAGGCCTACCTCCTATAATTCACCCCTCCACTTT; cdr3_aa: CATTDNRDRPTSYNSPLHF
clone_size: NA; v_call: TRBV7-8; j_call: TRBJ2-1; d_call: TRBD2; cdr3_nt: TGTGCCAGCAGCTTAGCGGGAGGGCAGGTGGGTGAGCAGTTCTTC; cdr3_aa: CASSLAGGQVGEQFF
clone_size: NA; v_call: TRBV7-5; j_call: TRBJ2-7; d_call: NA; cdr3_nt: TGTGCCAGAAGACTATGTGCGGGAGCCTACGAGCAGTACTTC; cdr3_aa: CARRLCAGAYEQYF
clone_size: NA; v_call: TRBV11-2; j_call: TRBJ1-1; d_call: NA; cdr3_nt: TGTGCCAGCAGCTTAGGGGGCCTTGAAGCTTTCTTT; cdr3_aa: CASSLGGLEAFF
clone_size: NA; v_call: TRBV30; j_call: TRBJ1-6; d_call: TRBD1; cdr3_nt: TGTGCCTGGAGTGTAGGGACAGGGGATAATTCACCCCTCCACTTT; cdr3_aa: CAWSVGTGDNSPLHF
clone_size: NA; v_call: TRBV2; j_call: TRBJ2-2; d_call: TRBD2; cdr3_nt: TGTGCCAGCAGTGAAGGGCTAGCGGGGACGGGGGAGCTGTTTTTT; cdr3_aa: CASSEGLAGTGELFF
clone_size: NA; v_call: TRBV27; j_call: TRBJ1-2; d_call: NA; cdr3_nt: TGTGCCAGCAGTTCTGGGCCGAACTATGGCTACACCTTC; cdr3_aa: CASSSGPNYGYTF
clone_size: once; v_call: TRBV6-4; j_call: TRBJ2-1; d_call: NA; cdr3_nt: TGTGCCAGCAGTGTTGGACAAAGCAATGAGCAGTTCTTC; cdr3_aa: CASSVGQSNEQFF
clone_size: few; v_call: TRBV6-5; j_call: TRBJ1-2; d_call: NA; cdr3_nt: TGTGCCAGCAGCTCGGACAGAAACTATGGCTACACCTTC; cdr3_aa: CASSSDRNYGYTF
clone_size: once; v_call: TRBV19; j_call: TRBJ2-5; d_call: NA; cdr3_nt: TGTGCCAGTAGCAGACAGAGTCGGGAGACCCAGTACTTC; cdr3_aa: CASSRQSRETQYF
clone_size: NA; v_call: TRBV6-6; j_call: TRBJ1-6; d_call: TRBD1; cdr3_nt: TGTGCCAGCAGTTTGAACAGGGGGGATAATTCACCCCTCCACTTT; cdr3_aa: CASSLNRGDNSPLHF
clone_size: NA; v_call: TRBV7-2; j_call: TRBJ2-7; d_call: TRBD1; cdr3_nt: TGTGCCAGCAGGACCGCCCCAGGGGGTAACTACGAGCAGTACTTC; cdr3_aa: CASRTAPGGNYEQYF
clone_size: NA; v_call: TRBV5-4; j_call: TRBJ1-2; d_call: TRBD1; cdr3_nt: TGTGCCAGCAGCTCCTGGGACAGTCTCTATGGCTACACCTTC; cdr3_aa: CASSSWDSLYGYTF
clone_size: once; v_call: TRBV6-5; j_call: TRBJ2-7; d_call: TRBD1; cdr3_nt: TGTGCCAGCAGTTACTGGACAGGGAGAGGCTACGAGCAGTACTTC; cdr3_aa: CASSYWTGRGYEQYF
clone_size: NA; v_call: TRBV11-2; j_call: TRBJ2-1; d_call: TRBD2; cdr3_nt: TGTGCCAGCAGCCACCCCAAGCGGGGGGAAAATGAGCAGTTCTTC; cdr3_aa: CASSHPKRGENEQFF
clone_size: NA; v_call: TRBV12-3/TRBV12-4; j_call: TRBJ2-7; d_call: NA; cdr3_nt: TGTGCCAGCAGTCAAGCGACGGGCGAGCAGTACTTC; cdr3_aa: CASSQATGEQYF
clone_size: NA; v_call: TRBV27; j_call: TRBJ1-5; d_call: NA; cdr3_nt: TGTGCCAGCAGTTTAACCAACGGGGGTCCCCAGCATTTT; cdr3_aa: CASSLTNGGPQHF
clone_size: NA; v_call: TRBV21-1; j_call: TRBJ1-3; d_call: NA; cdr3_nt: TGTGCCAGCAGCAAGTCGGGGGGGCGCTTTAATGTGGGGAACACCATATATTTT; cdr3_aa: CASSKSGGRFNVGNTIYF
clone_size: NA; v_call: TRBV4-3; j_call: TRBJ2-6; d_call: TRBD2; cdr3_nt: TGCGCCAGCAGCCAAGCCCTAGCGGGAGTCGATTACGGGGCCAACGTCCTGACTTTC; cdr3_aa: CASSQALAGVDYGANVLTF
clone_size: NA; v_call: TRBV7-9; j_call: TRBJ1-4; d_call: TRBD1; cdr3_nt: TGTGCCAGCAGCGTAGAGACAGGGACTAATGAAAAACTGTTTTTT; cdr3_aa: CASSVETGTNEKLFF
clone_size: NA; v_call: TRBV28; j_call: TRBJ2-1; d_call: NA; cdr3_nt: TGTGCCAGCAGTTTATTAAGCAGGGACTACAATGAGCAGTTCTTC; cdr3_aa: CASSLLSRDYNEQFF
clone_size: NA; v_call: TRBV6-4; j_call: TRBJ1-2; d_call: NA; cdr3_nt: TGTGCCAGCAGTGGGGGCAGGCGATATAACTATGGCTACACCTTC; cdr3_aa: CASSGGRRYNYGYTF